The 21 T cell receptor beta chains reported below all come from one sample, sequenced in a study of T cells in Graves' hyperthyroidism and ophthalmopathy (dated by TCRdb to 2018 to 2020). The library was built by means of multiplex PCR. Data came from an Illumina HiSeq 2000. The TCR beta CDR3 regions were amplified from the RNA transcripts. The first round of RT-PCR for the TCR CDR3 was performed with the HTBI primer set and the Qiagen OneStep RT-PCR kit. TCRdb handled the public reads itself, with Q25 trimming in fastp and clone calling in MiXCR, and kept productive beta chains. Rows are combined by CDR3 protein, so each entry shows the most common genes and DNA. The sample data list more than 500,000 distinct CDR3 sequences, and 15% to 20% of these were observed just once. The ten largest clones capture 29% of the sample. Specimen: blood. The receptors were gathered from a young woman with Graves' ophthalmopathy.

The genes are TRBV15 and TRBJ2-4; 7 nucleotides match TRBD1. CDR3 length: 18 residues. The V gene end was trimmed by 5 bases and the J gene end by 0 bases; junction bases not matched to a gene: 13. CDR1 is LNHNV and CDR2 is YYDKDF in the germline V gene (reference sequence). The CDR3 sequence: CATSDGTVTRLAKNIQYF. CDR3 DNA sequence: TGTGCCACCAGCGACGGGACAGTCACCCGCCTAGCCAAAAACATTCAGTACTTC.

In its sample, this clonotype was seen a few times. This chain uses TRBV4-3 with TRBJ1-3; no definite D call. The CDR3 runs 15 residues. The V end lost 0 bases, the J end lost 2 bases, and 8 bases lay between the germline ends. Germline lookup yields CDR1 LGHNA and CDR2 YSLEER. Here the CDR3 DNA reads TGCGCCAGCAGCCAAGATCGAGGAGCTGGAAACACCATATATTTT. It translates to CASSQDRGAGNTIYF.

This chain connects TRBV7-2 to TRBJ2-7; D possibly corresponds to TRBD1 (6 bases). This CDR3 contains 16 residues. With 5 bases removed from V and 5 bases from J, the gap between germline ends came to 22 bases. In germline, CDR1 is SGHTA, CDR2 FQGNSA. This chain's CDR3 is CASSRAVTGPSNEQYF. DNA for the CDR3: TGTGCCAGCAGCCGAGCGGTGACAGGCCCCTCTAACGAGCAGTACTTC.

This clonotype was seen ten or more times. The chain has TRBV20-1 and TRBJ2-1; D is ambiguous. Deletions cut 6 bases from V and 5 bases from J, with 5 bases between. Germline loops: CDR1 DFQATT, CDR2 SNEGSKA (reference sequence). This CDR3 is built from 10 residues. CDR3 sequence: CSAQDNEQFF. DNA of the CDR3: TGCAGTGCGCAAGACAATGAGCAGTTCTTC.

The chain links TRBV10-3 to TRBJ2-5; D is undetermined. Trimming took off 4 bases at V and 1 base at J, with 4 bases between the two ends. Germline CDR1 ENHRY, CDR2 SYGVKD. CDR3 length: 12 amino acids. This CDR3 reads CAISASQETQYF. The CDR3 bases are TGTGCCATCAGTGCCAGCCAAGAGACCCAGTACTTC.

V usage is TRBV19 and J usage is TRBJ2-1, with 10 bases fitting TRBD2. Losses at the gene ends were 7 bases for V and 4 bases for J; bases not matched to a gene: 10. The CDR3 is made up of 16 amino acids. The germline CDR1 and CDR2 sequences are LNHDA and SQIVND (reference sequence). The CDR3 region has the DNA TGTGCCAGTACCACAACTAGCGGGATAGGTTACAATGAGCAGTTCTTC. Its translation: CASTTTSGIGYNEQFF.

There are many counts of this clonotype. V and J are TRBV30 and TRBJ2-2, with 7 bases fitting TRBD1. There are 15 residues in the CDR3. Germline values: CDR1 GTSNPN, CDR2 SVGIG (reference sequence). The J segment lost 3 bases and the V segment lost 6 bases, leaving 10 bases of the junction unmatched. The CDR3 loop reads CACLQGNSYTGELFF. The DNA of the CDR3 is TGTGCCTGTTTACAGGGGAATTCTTACACCGGGGAGCTGTTTTTT.

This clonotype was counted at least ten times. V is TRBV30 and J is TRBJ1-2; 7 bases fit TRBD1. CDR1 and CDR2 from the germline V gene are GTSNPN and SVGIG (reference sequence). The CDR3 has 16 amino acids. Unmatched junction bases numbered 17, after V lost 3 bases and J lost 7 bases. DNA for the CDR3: TGTGCCTGGAGGCTACGACAGGGCGGTTCCAGAGGTGGCTACACCTTC. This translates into CAWRLRQGGSRGGYTF.

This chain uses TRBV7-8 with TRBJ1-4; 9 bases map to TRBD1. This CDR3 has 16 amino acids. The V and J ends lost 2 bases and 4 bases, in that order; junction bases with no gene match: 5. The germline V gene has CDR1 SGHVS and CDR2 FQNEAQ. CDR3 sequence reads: CASSLNRGLGNEKLFF. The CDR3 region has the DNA TGTGCCAGCAGCTTAAACAGGGGGCTCGGTAATGAAAAACTGTTTTTT.

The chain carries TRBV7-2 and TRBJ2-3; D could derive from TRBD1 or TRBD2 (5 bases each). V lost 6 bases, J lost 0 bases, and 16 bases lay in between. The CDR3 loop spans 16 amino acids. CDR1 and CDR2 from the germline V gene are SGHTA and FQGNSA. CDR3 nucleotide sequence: TGTGCCAGCAGTTCATCGGGGACGGGTAGCACAGATACGCAGTATTTT. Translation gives CASSSSGTGSTDTQYF.

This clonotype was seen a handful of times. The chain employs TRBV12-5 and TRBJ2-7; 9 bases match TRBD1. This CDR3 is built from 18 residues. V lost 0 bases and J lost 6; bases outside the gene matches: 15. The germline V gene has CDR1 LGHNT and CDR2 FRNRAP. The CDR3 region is CASGLVRVLDRGRVEQYF. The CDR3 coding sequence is TGTGCTAGTGGTTTGGTACGGGTGCTGGACAGGGGTAGGGTCGAGCAGTACTTC.

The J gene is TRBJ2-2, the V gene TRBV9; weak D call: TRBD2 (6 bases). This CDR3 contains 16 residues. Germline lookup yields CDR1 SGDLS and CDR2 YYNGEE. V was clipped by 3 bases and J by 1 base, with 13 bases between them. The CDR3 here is CASSAGDSWNTGELFF. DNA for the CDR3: TGTGCCAGCAGCGCCGGGGACTCTTGGAACACCGGGGAGCTGTTTTTT.

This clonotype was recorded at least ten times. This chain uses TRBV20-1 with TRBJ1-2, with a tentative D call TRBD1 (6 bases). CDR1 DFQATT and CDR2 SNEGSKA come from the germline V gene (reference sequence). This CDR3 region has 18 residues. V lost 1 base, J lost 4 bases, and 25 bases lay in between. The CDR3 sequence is CSARGLTWDISYFYGYTF. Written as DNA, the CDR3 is TGCAGTGCTAGAGGTCTTACATGGGACATCTCGTATTTCTATGGCTACACCTTC.

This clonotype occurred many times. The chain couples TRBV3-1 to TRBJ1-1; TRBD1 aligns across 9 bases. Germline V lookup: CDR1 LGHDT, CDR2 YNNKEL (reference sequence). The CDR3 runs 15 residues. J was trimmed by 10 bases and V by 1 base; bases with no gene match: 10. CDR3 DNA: TGTGCCAGCAGCCAAGTAATAAACAGGGGGCATGGAGCTTTCTTT. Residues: CASSQVINRGHGAFF.

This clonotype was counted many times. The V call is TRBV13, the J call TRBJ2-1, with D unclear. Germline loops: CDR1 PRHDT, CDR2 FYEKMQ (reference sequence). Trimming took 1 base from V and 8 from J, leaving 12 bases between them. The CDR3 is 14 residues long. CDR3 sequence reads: CASSLVLRVHEQFF. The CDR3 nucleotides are TGTGCCAGCAGCTTAGTTCTCCGGGTACATGAGCAGTTCTTC.

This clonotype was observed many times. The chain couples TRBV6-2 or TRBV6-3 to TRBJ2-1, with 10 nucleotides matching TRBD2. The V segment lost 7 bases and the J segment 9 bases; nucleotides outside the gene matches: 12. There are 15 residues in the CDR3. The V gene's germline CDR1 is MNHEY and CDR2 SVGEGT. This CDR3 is CASKASGRVMGEQFF. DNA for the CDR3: TGTGCCAGCAAGGCTAGCGGGAGAGTAATGGGTGAGCAGTTCTTC.

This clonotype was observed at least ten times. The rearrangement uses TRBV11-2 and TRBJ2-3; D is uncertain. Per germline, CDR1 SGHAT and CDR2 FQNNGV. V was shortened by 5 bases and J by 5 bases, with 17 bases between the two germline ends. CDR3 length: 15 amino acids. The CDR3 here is CASSPWGLREDTQYF. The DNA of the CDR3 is TGTGCCAGCAGCCCATGGGGTTTGAGAGAAGATACGCAGTATTTT.

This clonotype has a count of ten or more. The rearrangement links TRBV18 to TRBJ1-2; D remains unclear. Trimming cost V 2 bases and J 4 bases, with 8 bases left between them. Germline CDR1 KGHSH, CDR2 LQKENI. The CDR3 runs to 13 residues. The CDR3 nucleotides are TGTGCCAGCTCACCAGAGACAACCTATGGCTACACCTTC. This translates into CASSPETTYGYTF.

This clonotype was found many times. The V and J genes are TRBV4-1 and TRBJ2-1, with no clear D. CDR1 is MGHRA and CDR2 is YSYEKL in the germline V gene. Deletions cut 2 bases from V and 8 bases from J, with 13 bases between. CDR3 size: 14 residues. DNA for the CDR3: TGCGCCAGCAGCCAACCTTTTCTAGTTTATGAGCAGTTCTTC. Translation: CASSQPFLVYEQFF.

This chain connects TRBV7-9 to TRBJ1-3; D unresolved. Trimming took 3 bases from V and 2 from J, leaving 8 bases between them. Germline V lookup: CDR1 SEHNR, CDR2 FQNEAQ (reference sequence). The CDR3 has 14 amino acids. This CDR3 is CASSLGLPGNTIYF. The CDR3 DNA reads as TGTGCCAGCAGCTTGGGATTACCTGGAAACACCATATATTTT.

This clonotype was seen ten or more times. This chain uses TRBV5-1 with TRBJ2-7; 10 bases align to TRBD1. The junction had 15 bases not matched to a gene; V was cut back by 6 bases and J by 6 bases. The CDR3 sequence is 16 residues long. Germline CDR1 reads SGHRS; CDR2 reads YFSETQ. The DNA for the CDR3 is TGCGCCAGCAAGACCGGGACAGGGGCCTTGTTTGGCGAGCAGTACTTC. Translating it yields CASKTGTGALFGEQYF.